The entry below gives a single TCR beta chain sequence along with its context. The antigen remains undetermined. This entry belongs to a study of cytomegalovirus exposure and HLA in healthy donors. The study's findings and limits: Among immune exposure information, only CMV serostatus was available. Later analysis suggested most CMV-associated TCR beta chains were HLA-restricted.

Both 60 Vbeta primers and 13 Jbeta primers went into the PCR. Repertoires were generated with immunoSEQ multiplex PCR, while TCRdb's copy carries only in-frame clones and drops some. The table shows 85,000 to 130,000 clones, with around 10% occurring only once. This CDR3 is built from 14 residues. The TCR sequence derives from a man in his forties or fifties in good health and CMV-seropositive. Material: PBMCs. This chain links TRBV12-2 with TRBJ2-2; the listed D gene, TRBD1, was not tested against the DNA. TRBV12-2 counts as a pseudogene. CDR3 sequence (DNA): TGTGCAAGTCGCCAAGACAGGGATGCCGGGGAGCTGTTTTTT. Translating gives CASRQDRDAGELFF.